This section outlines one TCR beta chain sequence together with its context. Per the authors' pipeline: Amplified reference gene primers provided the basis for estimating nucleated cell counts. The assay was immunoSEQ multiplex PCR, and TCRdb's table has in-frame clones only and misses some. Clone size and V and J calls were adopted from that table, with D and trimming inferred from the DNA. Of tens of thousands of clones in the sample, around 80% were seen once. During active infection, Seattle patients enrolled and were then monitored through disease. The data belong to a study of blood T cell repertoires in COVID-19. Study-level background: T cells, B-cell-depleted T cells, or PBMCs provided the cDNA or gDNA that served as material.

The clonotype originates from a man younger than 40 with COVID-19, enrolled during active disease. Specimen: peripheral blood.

This CDR3 is CAIGAGLTDTQYF. CDR3 sequence (DNA): TGTGCCATCGGAGCCGGACTCACAGATACGCAGTATTTT. The chain recombines TRBV10-3 with TRBJ2-3, with D perhaps matching TRBD2 (5 bases). Germline CDR1 and CDR2: ENHRY and SYGVKD. The CDR3 extends over 13 amino acids. Trimming removed 8 bases at V and 2 bases at J, with 11 bases between.